The clone carrying this T cell receptor beta chain was observed once. This specimen belongs to a study of blood T cell repertoires in COVID-19. On the study more broadly: Acute and convalescent COVID-19 samples came from the United States, Italy and Spain. T cells, B-cell-depleted T cells, or PBMCs provided the cDNA or gDNA that served as material.

Germline lookup yields CDR1 MNHEY and CDR2 SMNVEV (reference sequence). The CDR3 covers 15 residues. J gave up 7 bases and V 5 bases, and 9 bases lay outside the gene matches. In the original analysis: Counts of nucleated cells, estimated from reference gene primer amplification, were obtained. Libraries were prepared by immunoSEQ multiplex PCR; TCRdb keeps only in-frame clonotypes and omits some of them. For V, J and clone size, that table is used; D and trimming come from the DNA. The sample includes around 140,000 clones, about 80% seen only once; the top ten take roughly 17%. The genes are TRBV27 and TRBJ1-4, with 8 bases aligning to TRBD1. The source material was peripheral blood. This receptor was taken from a man aged 50-60 years with acute or convalescent COVID-19. The chain's CDR3 is CASSPGQGRTEKLFF. The CDR3 DNA sequence: TGTGCCAGCAGTCCCGGACAGGGTAGGACTGAAAAACTGTTTTTT. The full variable domain, with the rest looked up from reference TRBV27 and TRBJ1-4, is EAQVTQNPRYLITVTGKKLTVTCSQNMNHEYMSWYRQDPGLGLRQIYYSMNVEVTDKGDVPEGYKVSRKEKRNFPLILESPSPNQTSLYFCASSPGQGRTEKLFFGSGTQLSVL.